Listed below are T cell receptor beta chains from one sample, sequenced in a study of OX40 agonist ivuxolimab in advanced cancers. The assay was immunoSEQ multiplex PCR, and TCRdb's table has in-frame clones only and misses some. The sample has 45,000 or so clones; roughly 82% are singletons. This sample comprised CD4+ or CD8+ T cells sorted from blood, obtained in a trial of the OX40 agonist ivuxolimab. The source of these receptors is an adult with an advanced solid tumor such as melanoma, head and neck, liver or kidney cancer. The CDR3 runs from the conserved cysteine through the conserved F or W. Each record gives: V gene, J gene, clone size, D gene, CDR3 DNA, CDR3 protein. The D gene is left open where the match is weak. The size field is filled for only some rows; it gives once, few, many or a size class.

>TRBV29-1|TRBJ2-2|.|.
TGCAGCGTTGGGTGGGGAGGGAACACCGGGGAGCTGTTTTTT
CSVGWGGNTGELFF
>TRBV6-6|TRBJ2-7|.|.
TGTGCCAGCGGTAGGGGGGACGAGCAGTACTTC
CASGRGDEQYF
>TRBV6-5|TRBJ1-4|.|.
TGTGCCAGCAGTAAGCGGCTTAATGAAAAACTGTTTTTT
CASSKRLNEKLFF
>TRBV7-9|TRBJ2-1|.|.
TGTGCCAGCAGCTTGGGGCTAGTTGATGAGCAGTTCTTC
CASSLGLVDEQFF
>TRBV19|TRBJ1-4|.|.
TGTGCCAGTAGTAACCCGGACCGGAATGAAAAACTGTTTTTT
CASSNPDRNEKLFF
>TRBV28|TRBJ1-2|few|TRBD1
TGTGCCAGCAGTCTCCAGTCTTGGGACAGCTATGGCTACACCTTC
CASSLQSWDSYGYTF
>TRBV29-1|TRBJ1-1|.|.
TGCAGCGCTGGGGTAGGGAGGAACACTGAAGCTTTCTTT
CSAGVGRNTEAFF
>TRBV11-2|TRBJ2-6|.|.
TGTGCCAGCAGCCCTTCGCCGGGGGAAAGCTCTGGGGCCAACGTCCTGACTTTC
CASSPSPGESSGANVLTF
>TRBV2|TRBJ2-3|.|TRBD1
TGTGCCAGCACCCCTTCGGACAGGGGGGGGGCAGATACGCAGTATTTT
CASTPSDRGGADTQYF
>TRBV7-2|TRBJ1-5|.|.
TGTGCCAGCAGCTTAGGAGGGTATGGTCAGCCCCAGCATTTT
CASSLGGYGQPQHF
>TRBV28|TRBJ1-2|.|.
TGTGCCAGCACCATAGGGACTAACTATGGCTACACCTTC
CASTIGTNYGYTF
>TRBV5-8|TRBJ2-6|.|TRBD1
TGTGCCAGCAGCGAGGGACAGGTTCCCTCTGGGGCCAACGTCCTGACTTTC
CASSEGQVPSGANVLTF
>TRBV20-1|TRBJ2-3|.|.
TGCAGTGCTAGGGGGGATACGCAGTATTTT
CSARGDTQYF
>TRBV28|TRBJ1-2|.|.
TGTGCCAGCAGTAGGGGGGGACTCAGCTTGAACTATGGCTACACCTTC
CASSRGGLSLNYGYTF
>TRBV6-5|TRBJ2-5|.|.
TGTGCCAGCAGTCAGCGGCGTGGCTTCCAAGAGACCCAGTACTTC
CASSQRRGFQETQYF
>TRBV4-1|TRBJ1-1|.|TRBD1
TGCGCCAGCAGCCGACGAGGACAGGGAGGGACGGTCACTGAAGCTTTCTTT
CASSRRGQGGTVTEAFF
>TRBV19|TRBJ2-7|few|.
TGTGCCAGTACTCGGGGGGCCTCAGGACTGTCCTCCTACGAGCAGTACTTC
CASTRGASGLSSYEQYF
>TRBV9|TRBJ1-2|.|TRBD1
TGTGCCAGCAGCTCTGACGGACAGGGGGCTTACGGCTACACCTTC
CASSSDGQGAYGYTF
>TRBV7-6|TRBJ1-1|.|.
TGTGCCAGCAGCCCCGGTTTCGGGAACACTGAAGCTTTCTTT
CASSPGFGNTEAFF
>TRBV6-1|TRBJ1-1|once|.
TGTGCCAGCAGTGAATATCGGGGGGGAAGCACTGAAGCTTTCTTT
CASSEYRGGSTEAFF
>TRBV27|TRBJ2-7|.|TRBD1
TGTGCCAGCAGTTCCCGGGACAGTTGGGCCTACGAGCAGTACTTC
CASSSRDSWAYEQYF
>TRBV28|TRBJ1-2|.|.
TGTGCCAGCAGAGATACGGCCGGGGGATGGTATGGCTACACCTTC
CASRDTAGGWYGYTF
>TRBV28|TRBJ1-2|.|TRBD1
TGTGCCAGCAGTTTAGTTGACAGGGCAGGAGGCTACACCTTC
CASSLVDRAGGYTF
>TRBV7-6|TRBJ1-6|.|.
TGTGCCAGCAGCGACACCGGGTCCCGAAATTCACCCCTCCACTTT
CASSDTGSRNSPLHF
>TRBV10-3|TRBJ1-1|once|.
TGTGCCGCCGCCCCATCTAGGGGGGGCGACACTGAAGCTTTCTTT
CAAAPSRGGDTEAFF
>TRBV19|TRBJ2-5|.|.
TGTGCCAGTAGTATAGCGGAGGGGCTACAAGAGACCCAGTACTTC
CASSIAEGLQETQYF
>TRBV5-1|TRBJ1-4|.|.
TGCGCCAGCAGCTTGCTTGGAACAGGAACAACTAATGAAAAACTGTTTTTT
CASSLLGTGTTNEKLFF
>TRBV19|TRBJ1-5|.|.
TGTGCCAGCCGGAAGTCGGGGTCCGGCAATCAGCCCCAGCATTTT
CASRKSGSGNQPQHF
>TRBV11-3|TRBJ2-1|.|.
TGTGCCAGCGCCCTGCGGGGTAGTAGGGATGAGCAGTTCTTC
CASALRGSRDEQFF
>TRBV19|TRBJ1-5|.|.
TGTGCCACCCGGGGCTTAAGCAATCAGCCCCAGCATTTT
CATRGLSNQPQHF
>TRBV5-4|TRBJ2-5|.|.
TGTGCCAGCAGCTCACAACAAGAGACCCAGTACTTC
CASSSQQETQYF
>TRBV18|TRBJ2-5|.|.
TGTGCCAGCTCACATAGCAACTCCGAGACCCAGTACTTC
CASSHSNSETQYF
>TRBV7-6|TRBJ2-5|.|.
TGTGCCAGCAGCTTAGAACAGGGTTGGGAGACCCAGTACTTC
CASSLEQGWETQYF
>TRBV30|TRBJ1-2|.|TRBD1
TGTGCCTGGAGTTTACAGGGGGTGGGTGGCTACACCTTC
CAWSLQGVGGYTF
>TRBV28|TRBJ2-2|.|TRBD1
TGTGCCAGCAGTTTAGGGGACAGGGCTGACACCGGGGAGCTGTTTTTT
CASSLGDRADTGELFF
>TRBV2|TRBJ1-4|medium-sized|.
TGTGCCAGCAGTGAGGGGCGGAGGGCAACTAATGAAAAACTGTTTTTT
CASSEGRRATNEKLFF
>TRBV5-6|TRBJ1-2|.|.
TGTGCCGGCAGCCCCGCAGGGGTCTATGGCTACACCTTC
CAGSPAGVYGYTF
>TRBV28|TRBJ2-2|.|.
TGTGCCAGCAGTTTATTCAGGGGCCTATACACCGGGGAGCTGTTTTTT
CASSLFRGLYTGELFF
>TRBV30|TRBJ1-5|.|TRBD1
TGTGCCTGGGCGGGACAGTATAATCAGCCCCAGCATTTT
CAWAGQYNQPQHF
>TRBV10-3|TRBJ1-1|.|.
TGTGCCATCAGTGAGGTCGGTGAGCAGACTGAAGCTTTCTTT
CAISEVGEQTEAFF
>TRBV2|TRBJ1-4|.|TRBD1
TGTGCCAGCAGTGTGGGACAGGCTGGAAAACTGTTTTTT
CASSVGQAGKLFF
>TRBV4-1|TRBJ1-2|.|.
TGCGCCAGCAGCCAAGGATCGGGGCACTATGGCTACACCTTC
CASSQGSGHYGYTF
>TRBV5-1|TRBJ2-3|.|.
TGCGCCAGCAGCTTGGAAGGCTGGTCAGATACGCAGTATTTT
CASSLEGWSDTQYF
>TRBV15|TRBJ1-2|few|.
TGTGCCACCAGCAGAAGTTACAGCATTAACTATGGCTACACCTTC
CATSRSYSINYGYTF
>TRBV11-3|TRBJ2-3|.|.
TGTGCCAGCAGCTCCGGAGGTGGGGTGGGCACAGATACGCAGTATTTT
CASSSGGGVGTDTQYF